These 4 T cell receptor beta chains were sequenced from one sample in a study of T cell responses to AZD1222 COVID-19 vaccine. TCRdb's table, derived via immunoSEQ multiplex PCR, lists solely in-frame clones and lacks some. The sample holds 100,000 to 140,000 clones, around nine tenths seen once. The material sequenced was peripheral blood, taken on day 0 of AZD1222 vaccination. Source of these receptors: an adult in good health.

The rearrangement joins TRBV5-1 to TRBJ2-7, with 9 bases that match TRBD1. CDR1 SGHRS and CDR2 YFSETQ come from the germline V gene. The CDR3 contains 15 residues. Trimming removed 5 bases from V and 4 bases from J; junction bases left unmatched: 10. In nucleotides, the CDR3 is TGCGCCAGCAGTAAAGCCGGGACAGGGTTATACGAGCAGTACTTC. It translates to CASSKAGTGLYEQYF.

V is TRBV6-2 or TRBV6-3 and J is TRBJ1-5, with D hard to call. This CDR3 is built from 14 residues. CDR1 MNHEY and CDR2 SVGEGT come from the germline V gene. V lost 5 bases and J 6 bases, leaving 14 bases between the germline ends. The CDR3 DNA reads as TGTGCCAGCAGTGGCGGATGGGGATCTCAGCCCCAGCATTTT. This encodes CASSGGWGSQPQHF.

This sequence joins TRBV5-1 and TRBJ2-1; D might be TRBD1 or TRBD2, each matching 5 bases. V was shortened by 7 bases and J by 4 bases, with 12 bases between the two germline ends. Germline CDR1 reads SGHRS; CDR2 reads YFSETQ. CDR3 length: 13 residues. CDR3 region: CASFNGAYNEQFF. In DNA form, the CDR3 reads TGCGCCAGCTTCAACGGGGCGTACAATGAGCAGTTCTTC.

The chain is built from TRBV6-5 and TRBJ2-7, with 7 bases matching TRBD1. The CDR3 has 14 residues. The V segment lost 5 bases and the J segment 4 bases; nucleotides outside the gene matches: 8. Germline CDR1 reads MNHEY; CDR2 reads SVGAGI. CDR3 protein: CASSLEQGNYEQYF. The CDR3, as DNA: TGTGCCAGCAGTCTAGAACAGGGGAATTACGAGCAGTACTTC.